Each of the 11 T cell receptor beta chains below was sequenced from the same sample in a study of blood T cell repertoires in COVID-19. Measured with immunoSEQ multiplex PCR; TCRdb has only the in-frame clones, and not every one. The top ten clones hold around 4% of a sample with a few hundred thousand clones, around 88% of them seen once. The sample taken for sequencing was PBMCs or T cells enriched from blood (not recorded which). The receptors come from a woman in her 30s who had been exposed to COVID-19.

This CDR3 reads CASRGGGGWGTDTQYF. The CDR3 DNA follows: TGCGCCAGCAGGGGTGGCGGGGGATGGGGCACAGATACGCAGTATTTT. J is TRBJ2-3 and V is TRBV5-1; 7 bases map to TRBD2. Germline V gives CDR1 SGHRS, CDR2 YFSETQ. CDR3 length: 16 amino acids. The J segment lost 1 base and the V segment lost 5 bases, leaving 10 bases of the junction unmatched.

CDR3 in amino acids: CASTLPQAGNQPQHF. CDR3 bases: TGTGCCAGCACTCTGCCACAGGCGGGCAATCAGCCCCAGCATTTT. V is TRBV28 and J is TRBJ1-5; perhaps TRBD1 as D (5 bases). The CDR3 sequence is 15 residues long. Trimming shortened V by 7 bases and J by 2 bases, and 15 bases separated the two germline ends. Germline CDR1 MDHEN, CDR2 SYDVKM.

This clone was detected a few times. CDR3 residues: CASSHTYEQYF. CDR3 nucleotide sequence: TGTGCCAGCAGCCACACCTACGAGCAGTACTTC. The chain combines TRBV7-9 with TRBJ2-7; D uncertain. The germline V gene encodes CDR1 SEHNR and CDR2 FQNEAQ (reference sequence). V was trimmed by 5 bases and J by 2 bases, leaving 4 bases between them. CDR3 length equals 11 residues. Full variable domain (rest looked up from reference TRBV7-9 and TRBJ2-7): DTGVSQNPRHKITKRGQNVTFRCDPISEHNRLYWYRQTLGQGPEFLTYFQNEAQLEKSRLLSDRFSAERPKGSFSTLEIQRTEQGDSAMYLCASSHTYEQYFGPGTRLTVT.

The V call is TRBV19, the J call TRBJ2-7; 7 bases map to TRBD1. This CDR3 is built from 14 residues. Germline loops: CDR1 LNHDA, CDR2 SQIVND (reference sequence). Trimming removed 4 bases from V and 2 bases from J; junction bases left unmatched: 5. CDR3 DNA sequence: TGTGCCAGTAGTAGCAGACAGGGAACCTACGAGCAGTACTTC. This codes for CASSSRQGTYEQYF.

The chain employs TRBV3-1 (or the pseudogene TRBV3-2) and TRBJ2-1; TRBD2 agrees at 7 bases. The CDR3 contains 14 residues. Germline CDR1 and CDR2: LGHDT and YNNKEL (reference sequence). The V and J ends lost 6 bases and 4 bases, in that order; junction bases with no gene match: 6. CDR3 DNA sequence: TGTGCCAGCAGACCGAGCGGGGAATACAATGAGCAGTTCTTC. This sequence encodes CASRPSGEYNEQFF.

The chain combines TRBV12-5 with TRBJ1-1; no clear D. The length of the CDR3 is 14 residues. V was pared by 1 base and J by 3 bases, with 9 bases between. Germline V lookup: CDR1 LGHNT, CDR2 FRNRAP. The CDR3 DNA follows: TGTGCTAGTGGTTTGGGAGAGGGCTACACTGAAGCTTTCTTT. Amino acid sequence: CASGLGEGYTEAFF.

This chain joins TRBV7-8 and TRBJ1-1; 7 bases line up with TRBD1. The V segment lost 2 bases and the J segment 0 bases; nucleotides outside the gene matches: 9. CDR3 size: 17 residues. From germline, CDR1 is SGHVS and CDR2 FQNEAQ. The CDR3 loop reads CASSLLGTAVMNTEAFF. CDR3 nucleotide sequence: TGTGCCAGCAGCTTATTAGGGACAGCTGTTATGAACACTGAAGCTTTCTTT.

The V gene is TRBV11-3, the J gene TRBJ1-1; D ambiguous. The CDR3 is 13 residues long. Germline assignment: CDR1 SGHNT and CDR2 YENEEA. Trimming cost V 3 bases and J 1 base, with 6 bases left between them. CDR3 loop: CASSFSGNTEAFF. Here the CDR3 DNA reads TGTGCCAGCAGCTTCAGCGGGAACACTGAAGCTTTCTTT. The full variable domain, its missing parts supplied by reference TRBV11-3 and TRBJ1-1, is EAGVVQSPRYKIIEKKQPVAFWCNPISGHNTLYWYLQNLGQGPELLIRYENEEAVDDSQLPKDRFSAERLKGVDSTLKIQPAELGDSAVYLCASSFSGNTEAFFGQGTRLTVV.

The rearrangement links TRBV6-5 to TRBJ2-1; 7 bases agree with TRBD2. The germline V gene has CDR1 MNHEY and CDR2 SVGAGI. This CDR3 comprises 15 residues. Trimming at V came to 5 bases and at J to 1 base, leaving 5 bases not matched to a gene. In DNA, the CDR3 is TGTGCCAGCAGTACACGCGGGGGTTCCTACAATGAGCAGTTCTTC. This encodes CASSTRGGSYNEQFF.

Only a few counts were recorded for this clone. The chain carries TRBV5-1 and TRBJ1-1, with D hard to call. The CDR3 is made up of 14 amino acids. The germline CDR1 and CDR2 sequences are SGHRS and YFSETQ. The V end lost 1 base, the J end lost 1 base, and 8 bases lay between the germline ends. This CDR3 reads CASSLLTGNTEAFF. The CDR3 nucleotides are TGCGCCAGCAGCTTGTTGACGGGGAACACTGAAGCTTTCTTT.

The chain uses TRBV7-8 and TRBJ2-2; TRBD1 aligns across 11 bases. V shed 3 bases, J shed 5 bases, and the junction held 8 bases outside the gene matches. The CDR3 runs 17 residues. The V gene's germline CDR1 is SGHVS and CDR2 FQNEAQ. DNA for the CDR3: TGTGCCAGCAGCTTTCCGGGACAGGGGGAAAATACCGGGGAGCTGTTTTTT. The encoded protein is CASSFPGQGENTGELFF.